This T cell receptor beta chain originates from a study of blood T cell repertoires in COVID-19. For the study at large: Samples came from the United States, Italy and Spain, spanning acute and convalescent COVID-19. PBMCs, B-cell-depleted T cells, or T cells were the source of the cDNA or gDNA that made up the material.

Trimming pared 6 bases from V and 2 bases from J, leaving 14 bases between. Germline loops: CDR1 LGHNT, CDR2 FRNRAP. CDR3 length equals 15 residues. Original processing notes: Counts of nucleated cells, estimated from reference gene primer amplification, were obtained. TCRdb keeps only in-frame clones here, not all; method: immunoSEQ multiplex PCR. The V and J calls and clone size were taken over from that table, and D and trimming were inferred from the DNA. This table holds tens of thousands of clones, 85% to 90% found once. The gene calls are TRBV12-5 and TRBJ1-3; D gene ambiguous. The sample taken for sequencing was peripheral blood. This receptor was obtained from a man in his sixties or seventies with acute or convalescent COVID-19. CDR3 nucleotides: TGTGCTAGTGGGGCCTCCGGGAGGGCTGGAAACACCATATATTTT. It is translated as CASGASGRAGNTIYF.